These 26 T cell receptor beta chains came from one sample sequenced in a study of T-cell reconstitution after alpha-beta-depleted transplantation in children. As it was prepared, the TCRbeta library received unique molecular identifiers. MiXCR was run by TCRdb on the PCR reads, yielding one entry per CDR3 protein. The data contain about 870,000 distinct CDR3 sequences, approximately 15% of them singletons. This specimen was PBMCs, mostly from graft donor cells, taken 360 days after TCRalphabeta/CD19-depleted stem cell transplant. The receptors here all came from a male patient younger than 18 who had a stem cell transplant for acute lymphoblastic leukemia, so the T cells may come from the graft donor.

V and J are TRBV5-1 and TRBJ2-1, with a tentative D call TRBD2 (5 bases). Germline CDR1 reads SGHRS; CDR2 reads YFSETQ. This CDR3 contains 15 residues. The V gene lost 0 bases and the J gene lost 10 bases, with 17 bases spanning the gap. As DNA, the CDR3 is TGCGCCAGCAGCTTGGGTGGACCCGGGAAGTGGGAGCAGTTCTTC. Protein product: CASSLGGPGKWEQFF.

This sequence joins TRBV12-3 or TRBV12-4 and TRBJ2-7; the D gene is possibly TRBD1 (6 bases). The CDR3 is 14 amino acids. V dropped 3 bases and J dropped 0 bases, with 9 bases sitting between them. CDR3: CASSLGAFSYEQYF. In DNA, the CDR3 is TGTGCCAGCAGTTTGGGGGCATTCTCCTACGAGCAGTACTTC.

V usage is TRBV25-1 and J usage is TRBJ1-5; D remains ambiguous. The CDR3 runs to 13 residues. Germline-derived CDR1 and CDR2 are MGHDK and SYGVNS. V dropped 3 bases and J dropped 1 base, with 4 bases sitting between them. The CDR3 DNA reads as TGTGCCAGCAGTGATTACAGCAATCAGCCCCAGCATTTT. This gives the protein CASSDYSNQPQHF.

This chain uses TRBV29-1 with TRBJ2-7; TRBD2 is a possible D gene (6 bases). V dropped 5 bases and J dropped 2 bases, with 13 bases sitting between them. Germline loops: CDR1 SQVTM, CDR2 ANQGSEA. The CDR3 runs 13 residues. CDR3 bases: TGCAGCGTTTTTGCGGGAAGCACCTACGAGCAGTACTTC. This encodes CSVFAGSTYEQYF.

The chain carries TRBV5-1 and TRBJ2-1; the D is unclear. V gave up 3 bases and J gave up 2 bases, with 6 bases separating them. This CDR3 region has 13 residues. In germline, CDR1 is SGHRS, CDR2 YFSETQ. The CDR3 bases are TGCGCCAGCAGCTGTTGTGCCTACAATGAGCAGTTCTTC. Protein product: CASSCCAYNEQFF.

This chain connects TRBV27 to TRBJ2-2; possibly TRBD2 for D (6 bases). CDR1 MNHEY and CDR2 SMNVEV come from the germline V gene (reference sequence). There are 17 residues in the CDR3. Trimming took off 7 bases at V and 1 base at J, with 19 bases between the two ends. The CDR3 nucleotides are TGTGCCAGCAAGCCTTCGGGACTCCGCCTGAACACCGGGGAGCTGTTTTTT. This sequence encodes CASKPSGLRLNTGELFF.

This clonotype appeared many times. V is TRBV10-2 and J is TRBJ2-2; TRBD2 agrees at 14 bases. Germline trimming cut 6 bases from V and 6 bases from J; bases unmatched to any gene: 6. The CDR3 is made up of 16 amino acids. The V gene's germline CDR1 is WSHSY and CDR2 SAAADI. CDR3: CASRGLAGVFAGELFF. The CDR3 nucleotides are TGCGCCAGCAGGGGACTAGCGGGAGTTTTCGCCGGGGAGCTGTTTTTT.

This clonotype was observed a handful of times. The chain couples TRBV7-9 to TRBJ2-5, with D perhaps given as TRBD1 or TRBD2 (6 bases each). The CDR3 has 15 amino acids. Trimming stripped 10 bases from V and 2 bases from J, with 20 bases between. Germline lookup yields CDR1 SEHNR and CDR2 FQNEAQ (reference sequence). The CDR3 nucleotides read TGTGCCATCTCATCGACCGGGGGACAACAAGAGACCCAGTACTTC. This gives the protein CAISSTGGQQETQYF.

V is TRBV6-2 or TRBV6-3 and J is TRBJ1-2; D gene ambiguous. CDR1 MNHEY and CDR2 SVGEGT come from the germline V gene. The CDR3 has 13 amino acids. Trimming removed 3 bases from V and 3 bases from J, with 8 bases in between. The CDR3 DNA follows: TGTGCCAGCAGTTATGCGGCCGACTATGGCTACACCTTC. Translated, it gives CASSYAADYGYTF.

At least ten counts were recorded for this clonotype. V and J are TRBV18 and TRBJ2-5; weak D call: TRBD1 (5 bases). Trimming took 8 bases from V and 5 from J, leaving 15 bases between them. The CDR3 extends over 13 amino acids. Germline V CDR1 and CDR2: KGHSH, LQKENI. The CDR3 coding sequence is TGTGCCAGCAGCCCACAGGTGGGGGAGACCCAGTACTTC. Encoded protein: CASSPQVGETQYF.

The chain uses TRBV18 and TRBJ2-7, with D hard to call. Deletions cut 2 bases from V and 5 bases from J, with 16 bases between. The CDR3 runs to 15 residues. CDR1 is KGHSH and CDR2 is LQKENI in the germline V gene. The CDR3 loop reads CASSPDKVQRDEQYF. CDR3 DNA sequence: TGTGCCAGCTCACCAGACAAAGTTCAGCGAGACGAGCAGTACTTC.

This clonotype was detected a few times. This rearrangement joins TRBV27 to TRBJ2-5, with TRBD1 as a possible D gene (6 bases). From germline, CDR1 is MNHEY and CDR2 SMNVEV (reference sequence). V was cut by 2 bases and J by 5 bases, with 12 bases left in between. The CDR3 is made up of 14 amino acids. The CDR3 protein is CASSLKGDRETQYF. CDR3 nucleotides: TGTGCCAGCAGTTTAAAGGGGGACCGGGAGACCCAGTACTTC.

V gene TRBV29-1 combines with J gene TRBJ2-1; tentative D call: TRBD1 (5 bases). Germline assignment: CDR1 SQVTM and CDR2 ANQGSEA. Trimming cost V 7 bases and J 7 bases, with 5 bases left between them. This CDR3 contains 9 residues. CDR3 sequence reads: CSDRNEQFF. In DNA, the CDR3 is TGCAGCGACAGGAATGAGCAGTTCTTC.

The chain uses TRBV14 and TRBJ2-5; the D gene is possibly TRBD2 (6 bases). Trimming took 0 bases from V and 6 from J, leaving 8 bases between them. CDR3 length equals 13 residues. The germline V gene has CDR1 SGHDN and CDR2 FVKESK. The chain's CDR3 is CASSQEGGKTQYF. In DNA form, the CDR3 reads TGTGCCAGCAGCCAAGAGGGAGGAAAGACCCAGTACTTC. Supplemented by reference TRBV14 and TRBJ2-5, the full variable domain reads EAGVTQFPSHSVIEKGQTVTLRCDPISGHDNLYWYRRVMGKEIKFLLHFVKESKQDESGMPNNRFLAERTGGTYSTLKVQPAELEDSGVYFCASSQEGGKTQYFGPGTRLLVL.

The rearrangement uses TRBV12-3 or TRBV12-4 and TRBJ2-1; 8 bases match TRBD2. The CDR3 length is 14 residues. V lost 7 bases, J lost 3 bases, and 5 bases stayed unmatched. The CDR3 DNA reads TGTGCCAGCATAACTAGCGGATTCTACAATGAGCAGTTCTTC. Translated, it gives CASITSGFYNEQFF.

In DNA form, the CDR3 reads TGTGCCACCAGCAGAGGAATAGCGGGAGAGCAGTTCTTC. Residues: CATSRGIAGEQFF. The chain uses TRBV15 and TRBJ2-1; 8 bases match TRBD2. CDR1 and CDR2 from the germline V gene are LNHNV and YYDKDF (reference sequence). J was trimmed by 10 bases and V by 1 base; bases with no gene match: 3. CDR3 size: 13 residues.

The rearrangement uses TRBV18 and TRBJ2-5; D is uncertain. This CDR3 has 14 amino acids. Between the trimmed V and J ends, which lost 2 bases and 4 bases, there was a span of 11 bases. The germline CDR1 and CDR2 sequences are KGHSH and LQKENI. CDR3 protein: CASSPAALAETQYF. The CDR3 bases are TGTGCCAGCTCACCAGCCGCGCTGGCAGAGACCCAGTACTTC.

The sample holds many counts of this clonotype. The rearrangement links TRBV29-1 to TRBJ2-7, with unresolved D. The CDR3 sequence is 14 residues long. The germline V gene encodes CDR1 SQVTM and CDR2 ANQGSEA. V was shortened by 6 bases and J by 1 base, with 16 bases between the two germline ends. CDR3 bases: TGCAGCGTGGCGCCGGCCAGCGAGTCCTACGAGCAGTACTTC. This gives the protein CSVAPASESYEQYF.

This clonotype was seen a few times. The chain joins TRBV7-3 to TRBJ2-7; 14 bases are shared with TRBD2. The CDR3 has 15 residues. The germline gives CDR1 SGHTA, CDR2 FQGTGA. V lost 5 bases, J lost 5 bases, and 5 bases stayed unmatched. The CDR3 DNA is TGTGCCAGCAGCCGCACGGGACTAGCGGGGGACGAGCAGTACTTC. The encoded protein is CASSRTGLAGDEQYF. Variable domain in full (rest from reference TRBV7-3 and TRBJ2-7): GAGVSQTPSNKVTEKGKYVELRCDPISGHTALYWYRQSLGQGPEFLIYFQGTGAADDSGLPNDRFFAVRPEGSVSTLKIQRTERGDSAVYLCASSRTGLAGDEQYFGPGTRLTVT.

The table lists this clonotype with a few counts. This sequence joins TRBV5-1 and TRBJ2-7; D is possibly TRBD1 or TRBD2 (5 bases each). CDR1 and CDR2 from the germline V gene are SGHRS and YFSETQ. CDR3 length: 14 residues. V lost 0 bases and J 8 bases, leaving 15 bases between the germline ends. CDR3 DNA: TGCGCCAGCAGCTTGGAGGGACCCCCGATGAAGCAGTACTTC. Its protein is CASSLEGPPMKQYF.

The sample holds a few counts of this clonotype. The rearrangement joins TRBV4-1 to TRBJ1-1; no clear D gene. Trimming removed 2 bases from V and 1 base from J, with 17 bases in between. The V gene's germline CDR1 is MGHRA and CDR2 YSYEKL. The length of the CDR3 is 17 residues. CDR3 bases: TGCGCCAGCAGCCAACCCCTGGCCCAGGTGCCGAACACTGAAGCTTTCTTT. It encodes CASSQPLAQVPNTEAFF.

This clonotype was detected many times. This chain connects TRBV20-1 to TRBJ2-1; D unresolved. The CDR3 has 13 amino acids. V gave up 1 base and J gave up 5 bases, with 9 bases separating them. CDR1 and CDR2 (germline): DFQATT, SNEGSKA (reference sequence). The DNA for the CDR3 is TGCAGTGCTAGAGGTAGTCTGAACAATGAGCAGTTCTTC. It specifies CSARGSLNNEQFF.

The chain carries TRBV6-1 and TRBJ2-5; D may match TRBD1 or TRBD2 (6 bases each). Trimming pared 6 bases from V and 5 bases from J, leaving 16 bases between. The CDR3 has 14 amino acids. From germline, CDR1 is MNHNS and CDR2 SASEGT. The CDR3 here is CASREGGREETQYF. DNA for the CDR3: TGTGCCAGCAGGGAGGGGGGCCGCGAGGAGACCCAGTACTTC.

In its sample, this clonotype was seen a few times. The V and J genes are TRBV11-2 and TRBJ2-1; unclear D gene. Per the germline V gene, CDR1 is SGHAT and CDR2 is FQNNGV. The ends were cut back, 6 bases at V and 0 bases at J, with 12 bases in the middle. This CDR3 contains 15 residues. CDR3 bases: TGTGCCAGCAGGCGGTTTTCTAGCTCCTACAATGAGCAGTTCTTC. Residues: CASRRFSSSYNEQFF.

This clonotype was detected a few times. The CDR3 DNA reads TGTGCCAGCAGTTCCACTCCGACAGGGGCGGTGAACACTGAAGCTTTCTTT. This codes for CASSSTPTGAVNTEAFF. V gene TRBV6-5 combines with J gene TRBJ1-1, with 8 bases matching TRBD1. The length of the CDR3 is 17 residues. Germline CDR1 is MNHEY and CDR2 is SVGAGI. Germline trimming cut 4 bases from V and 0 bases from J; bases unmatched to any gene: 10.

The sample holds a few counts of this clonotype. This sequence joins TRBV29-1 and TRBJ1-5, with D unclear. V dropped 4 bases and J dropped 6 bases, with 13 bases sitting between them. CDR1 and CDR2 from the germline V gene are SQVTM and ANQGSEA. The CDR3 is 13 amino acids. CDR3: CSVGDLPGQPQHF. The CDR3 region has the DNA TGCAGCGTTGGCGACCTTCCGGGTCAGCCCCAGCATTTT.